The sequence of this T cell receptor beta chain was determined in a study of shared clonotypes between healthy human individuals. Overall study results and limits: Relative to their counterparts shared across all four donors, non-shared clonotypes exhibited diminished generation probabilities.

Generated by immunoSEQ multiplex PCR, the TCRdb table keeps only in-frame clones and is missing some. The sample has more than 2 million clones, 90% to 95% seen once. This clone was seen once. The antigen remains undetermined. CDR3 length equals 11 residues. V lost 8 bases to trimming and J lost 1 base, with 7 bases between them. The germline V gene has CDR1 DFQATT and CDR2 SNEGSKA (reference sequence). V usage is TRBV20-1 and J usage is TRBJ2-3; no clear D. The sample taken for sequencing was naive CD4+ T cells sorted from blood. Subset of the sample: CD45RA+ positively selected. The origin of this receptor is a man in his late teens or twenties in good health. CDR3 amino acids: CSKVGTDTQYF. CDR3 DNA: TGCAGTAAGGTTGGCACAGATACGCAGTATTTT.